A single sample is the source of the 8 T cell receptor beta chains below, sequenced in a study of T cells in Graves' hyperthyroidism and ophthalmopathy. Amplified TCR beta CDR3 regions derived from RNA transcripts. A first-round RT-PCR of the TCR CDR3 used the HTBI primer set. MiXCR was run by TCRdb on the multiplex PCR reads, yielding one entry per CDR3 protein. There are some 600,000 distinct CDR3 sequences in the sample; approximately 15% occur only once, and 5.8% lies in the top ten. The sequenced sample consisted of blood. The receptors shown here come from a woman in her twenties or thirties with Graves' hyperthyroidism that later progressed to Graves' ophthalmopathy.

This clonotype was picked up many times. For the CDR3, the DNA is TGCAGTGCTAGAGATACGGGGAGACCCACCGGGGAGCTGTTTTTT. This translates into CSARDTGRPTGELFF. This chain connects TRBV20-1 to TRBJ2-2; TRBD2 might be the D (5 bases). CDR3 length: 15 residues. With 0 bases removed from V and 4 bases from J, the gap between germline ends came to 12 bases. Germline V lookup: CDR1 DFQATT, CDR2 SNEGSKA (reference sequence).

V is TRBV19 and J is TRBJ1-6; 8 nucleotides align to TRBD1. CDR3 length: 14 residues. Germline-derived CDR1 and CDR2 are LNHDA and SQIVND (reference sequence). The junction had 4 bases not matched to a gene; V was cut back by 7 bases and J by 5 bases. CDR3 loop: CASNAGQDNSPLHF. DNA of the CDR3: TGTGCCAGTAACGCGGGACAGGATAATTCACCCCTCCACTTT. The whole variable domain, filled in from reference TRBV19 and TRBJ1-6, reads DGGITQSPKYLFRKEGQNVTLSCEQNLNHDAMYWYRQDPGQGLRLIYYSQIVNDFQKGDIAEGYSVSREKKESFPLTVTSAQKNPTAFYLCASNAGQDNSPLHFGNGTRLTVT.

The V gene is TRBV5-1, the J gene TRBJ1-2, with D possibly being TRBD1 (5 bases). The CDR3 contains 15 residues. Germline CDR1 SGHRS, CDR2 YFSETQ. Trimming took 3 bases from V and 4 from J, leaving 16 bases between them. The CDR3 loop reads CASSSLGGASYGYTF. The CDR3 DNA follows: TGCGCCAGCAGCTCTCTGGGTGGGGCAAGCTATGGCTACACCTTC.

The rearrangement joins TRBV5-1 to TRBJ2-2, with D possibly being TRBD2 (6 bases). CDR1 is SGHRS and CDR2 is YFSETQ in the germline V gene. With 4 bases removed from V and 7 bases from J, the gap between germline ends came to 17 bases. The CDR3 consists of 15 residues. The DNA of the CDR3 is TGCGCCAGCAGCCCCCCGACTAGGTCGGGCGGGGAGCTGTTTTTT. It translates to CASSPPTRSGGELFF. Full variable domain (remainder filled in from reference TRBV5-1 and TRBJ2-2): KAGVTQTPRYLIKTRGQQVTLSCSPISGHRSVSWYQQTPGQGLQFLFEYFSETQRNKGNFPGRFSGRQFSNSRSEMNVSTLELGDSALYLCASSPPTRSGGELFFGEGSRLTVL.

This clonotype was seen at least ten times. The rearrangement links TRBV20-1 to TRBJ1-2; D gene uncertain. The CDR3 runs to 12 residues. The V end was cut by 1 base, the J end by 4 bases, with 7 bases between. Germline CDR1 DFQATT, CDR2 SNEGSKA (reference sequence). The CDR3 DNA reads TGCAGTGCTAGAGTAGGGAGCTATGGCTACACCTTC. Translated: CSARVGSYGYTF.

This clonotype was detected many times. The V and J genes are TRBV2 and TRBJ2-5; TRBD1 aligns across 11 bases. Germline V gene lookup returns CDR1 SNHLY and CDR2 FYNNEI. The CDR3 is 14 residues long. V lost 3 bases, J lost 6 bases, and 3 bases stayed unmatched. The CDR3 region is CASSDGTGGQTQYF. The DNA for the CDR3 is TGTGCCAGCAGTGACGGGACAGGGGGTCAGACCCAGTACTTC.

This clonotype was recorded at least ten times. The V call is TRBV6-5, the J call TRBJ2-7; 10 bases agree with TRBD1. V was pared by 0 bases and J by 3 bases, with 8 bases of the junction left unmatched. CDR1 is MNHEY and CDR2 is SVGAGI in the germline V gene. CDR3 size: 17 residues. The chain's CDR3 is CASSYSGTGDSFYEQYF. CDR3 DNA sequence: TGTGCCAGCAGTTACTCGGGGACAGGGGATTCTTTCTACGAGCAGTACTTC.

Of note for this clonotype: A read error is possible here, since a much larger clone lies one base away. The chain employs TRBV30 and TRBJ1-5; D is possibly TRBD1 (6 bases). V shed 2 bases and J shed 6 bases, with 11 bases lying between them. The CDR3 has 13 residues. The germline V gene encodes CDR1 GTSNPN and CDR2 SVGIG (reference sequence). The CDR3 region is CAWSSGGTQPQHF. As DNA, the CDR3 is TGTGCCTGGAGTTCGGGGGGCACTCAGCCCCAGCATTTT.